A selection of T cell receptor beta chains follows, all from one sample in a study of read filtering for tumor transcriptome and immune sequencing. MiXCR, run by TCRdb on the reads, gives a single entry per CDR3 protein. Of 75,000 to 95,000 distinct CDR3 sequences listed, about 12% are singletons. Material for sequencing was a population of CD138-negative cells sorted from bone marrow. These receptors were collected from a donor aged 40 or older with multiple myeloma. CDR3s include the opening cysteine and the closing phenylalanine or tryptophan. Fields, in order: V gene, D gene, clone size, J gene, CDR3 protein, CDR3 DNA. The D gene is left open where the match is weak. Clone size is given for some rows only: seen once, a few or many times, or a class if the clone is expanded.

V gene: TRBV4-1; D gene: TRBD1; clone size: many; J gene: TRBJ1-1; CDR3 protein: CASSQAPGTATPEAFF; CDR3 DNA: TGCGCCAGCAGCCAGGCTCCCGGGACAGCCACTCCTGAAGCTTTCTTT
V gene: TRBV11-3; D gene: .; clone size: few; J gene: TRBJ2-1; CDR3 protein: CASSLGRGRNSEQFF; CDR3 DNA: TGTGCCAGCAGCCTCGGGAGGGGGCGAAACAGTGAGCAGTTCTTC
V gene: TRBV28; D gene: .; clone size: few; J gene: TRBJ1-5; CDR3 protein: CASSFGGTNQPQHF; CDR3 DNA: TGTGCCAGCAGTTTTGGCGGGACCAATCAGCCCCAGCATTTT
V gene: TRBV5-1; D gene: .; clone size: many; J gene: TRBJ2-5; CDR3 protein: CASSLGTPGVGETQYF; CDR3 DNA: TGCGCCAGCAGCTTGGGGACACCAGGGGTTGGAGAGACCCAGTACTTC
V gene: TRBV5-1; D gene: .; clone size: many; J gene: TRBJ1-4; CDR3 protein: CASSDTGSNEKLFF; CDR3 DNA: TGCGCCAGCAGCGACACAGGAAGTAATGAAAAACTGTTTTTT
V gene: TRBV29-1; D gene: TRBD2; clone size: many; J gene: TRBJ2-7; CDR3 protein: CSVGLAGGPTYEQYF; CDR3 DNA: TGCAGCGTCGGACTAGCGGGAGGCCCCACCTACGAGCAGTACTTC
V gene: TRBV7-9; D gene: .; clone size: .; J gene: TRBJ2-2; CDR3 protein: CARQGRAKNTGELFF; CDR3 DNA: TGTGCCCGCCAAGGGCGGGCGAAGAACACCGGGGAGCTGTTTTTT
V gene: TRBV28; D gene: TRBD1; clone size: many; J gene: TRBJ2-1; CDR3 protein: CASSLWDRSSYNEQFF; CDR3 DNA: TGTGCCAGCAGTTTATGGGACAGGAGCTCCTACAATGAGCAGTTCTTC
V gene: TRBV4-1; D gene: .; clone size: .; J gene: TRBJ1-5; CDR3 protein: CASSQFREVNQPQHF; CDR3 DNA: TGCGCCAGCAGCCAATTTAGGGAAGTGAATCAGCCCCAGCATTTT
V gene: TRBV28; D gene: TRBD1; clone size: many; J gene: TRBJ1-1; CDR3 protein: CASSFTWTGSPEAFF; CDR3 DNA: TGTGCCAGCAGTTTCACTTGGACAGGGTCCCCTGAAGCTTTCTTT
V gene: TRBV19; D gene: .; clone size: many; J gene: TRBJ2-7; CDR3 protein: CASSLGGTSYEQYF; CDR3 DNA: TGTGCCAGTAGTCTGGGAGGTACTTCCTACGAGCAGTACTTC
V gene: TRBV6-2/TRBV6-3; D gene: .; clone size: .; J gene: TRBJ2-3; CDR3 protein: CAGLHRDQPPDTQYF; CDR3 DNA: TGTGCCGGCCTCCACCGGGACCAGCCCCCAGATACGCAGTATTTT
V gene: TRBV6-2/TRBV6-3; D gene: .; clone size: once; J gene: TRBJ2-2; CDR3 protein: CASGHGGGNSGELFF; CDR3 DNA: TGTGCCAGCGGCCACGGGGGCGGGAACTCCGGGGAGCTGTTTTTT
V gene: TRBV5-1; D gene: .; clone size: many; J gene: TRBJ1-1; CDR3 protein: CASSFQGNEAFF; CDR3 DNA: TGCGCCAGCAGCTTTCAGGGTAATGAAGCTTTCTTT
V gene: TRBV6-6; D gene: .; clone size: many; J gene: TRBJ2-1; CDR3 protein: CASRAEHYNEQFF; CDR3 DNA: TGTGCCAGCAGGGCGGAGCACTACAATGAGCAGTTCTTC
V gene: TRBV6-2/TRBV6-3; D gene: .; clone size: many; J gene: TRBJ2-5; CDR3 protein: CASSYGLGETQYF; CDR3 DNA: TGTGCCAGCAGTTACGGCTTGGGAGAGACCCAGTACTTC
V gene: TRBV28; D gene: .; clone size: many; J gene: TRBJ2-6; CDR3 protein: CASRPGPGANVLTF; CDR3 DNA: TGTGCCAGCAGGCCAGGGCCCGGGGCCAACGTCCTGACTTTC
V gene: TRBV24-1; D gene: TRBD2; clone size: few; J gene: TRBJ2-1; CDR3 protein: CATSDSSPSGIYNEQFF; CDR3 DNA: TGTGCCACCAGTGATTCCAGCCCTAGCGGCATCTACAATGAGCAGTTCTTC
V gene: TRBV30; D gene: .; clone size: many; J gene: TRBJ2-6; CDR3 protein: CAWQGQYFSGANVLTF; CDR3 DNA: TGTGCCTGGCAGGGGCAATATTTCTCTGGGGCCAACGTCCTGACTTTC
V gene: TRBV7-2; D gene: TRBD2; clone size: many; J gene: TRBJ2-7; CDR3 protein: CASSLGAVAGRYEQYF; CDR3 DNA: TGTGCCAGCAGCTTAGGGGCGGTAGCGGGAAGGTACGAGCAGTACTTC
V gene: TRBV5-1; D gene: .; clone size: many; J gene: TRBJ2-7; CDR3 protein: CASSFAGTGTAAYEQYF; CDR3 DNA: TGCGCCAGCAGCTTCGCAGGGACCGGGACCGCCGCCTACGAGCAGTACTTC
V gene: TRBV12-3/TRBV12-4; D gene: .; clone size: .; J gene: TRBJ2-5; CDR3 protein: CASRSSEETQYF; CDR3 DNA: TGTGCCAGCAGGTCCTCCGAAGAGACCCAGTACTTC
V gene: TRBV6-2/TRBV6-3; D gene: TRBD2; clone size: many; J gene: TRBJ2-5; CDR3 protein: CASSTSGWDGKTQYF; CDR3 DNA: TGTGCCAGCAGCACTAGCGGGTGGGATGGGAAGACCCAGTACTTC
V gene: TRBV5-1; D gene: .; clone size: many; J gene: TRBJ2-7; CDR3 protein: CASSHPGGSSYEQYF; CDR3 DNA: TGCGCCAGCAGCCACCCGGGCGGAAGCTCCTACGAGCAGTACTTC
V gene: TRBV2; D gene: .; clone size: many; J gene: TRBJ2-2; CDR3 protein: CASSAVAEGNGELFF; CDR3 DNA: TGTGCCAGCAGTGCCGTTGCCGAGGGGAACGGGGAGCTGTTTTTT